The 28 T cell receptor beta chains reported below all come from one sample, sequenced in a study of identical twins. TCRdb reprocessed the 5' RACE reads via MiXCR and lists one record per CDR3 protein. The profile shows 300,000 to 400,000 distinct CDR3 sequences, approximately 8.7% of them singletons. The sample consisted of naive T cells sorted from blood. The source of these receptors is a woman in her 50s in good health.

This clonotype was seen a few times. This rearrangement joins TRBV5-1 to TRBJ2-1; maybe TRBD1 (6 bases). This CDR3 is built from 14 residues. V lost 4 bases and J lost 5, with 13 bases in between. The germline gives CDR1 SGHRS, CDR2 YFSETQ. CDR3 in amino acids: CASSIYGQHNEQFF. In DNA form, the CDR3 reads TGCGCCAGCAGCATATACGGACAGCACAATGAGCAGTTCTTC.

This clonotype was detected only a few times. The V gene is TRBV12-3 or TRBV12-4, the J gene TRBJ2-1; possibly TRBD1 or TRBD2 for D (6 bases each). Trimming stripped 5 bases from V and 0 bases from J, with 23 bases between. The CDR3 length is 19 residues. The CDR3 nucleotides read TGTGCCAGCAGTAGTGGGGGGTTCGCAGGGGTCGGCTCCTACAATGAGCAGTTCTTC. Its translation is CASSSGGFAGVGSYNEQFF.

This clonotype was picked up a small number of times. The CDR3 sequence: CASENKNTGELFF. The CDR3 DNA reads as TGTGCTAGCGAGAATAAAAACACCGGGGAGCTGTTTTTT. The chain carries TRBV12-5 and TRBJ2-2; no clear D. CDR1 LGHNT and CDR2 FRNRAP come from the germline V gene. The CDR3 sequence is 13 residues long. Between the trimmed V and J ends, which lost 9 bases and 2 bases, there was a span of 10 bases.

V is TRBV28 and J is TRBJ2-5; either TRBD1 or TRBD2 may supply D (7 bases each). This CDR3 contains 15 residues. Trimming cost V 5 bases and J 6 bases, with 19 bases left between them. Germline CDR1 reads MDHEN; CDR2 reads SYDVKM. CDR3 amino acids: CASSPPGGGGKTQYF. In DNA form, the CDR3 reads TGTGCCAGCAGTCCCCCAGGGGGGGGCGGGAAGACCCAGTACTTC.

In its sample, this clonotype was seen a few times. Written as DNA, the CDR3 is TGCGCCAGCAGCCAAGAAGCGGCAGACTACGAGCAGTACTTC. Amino acids: CASSQEAADYEQYF. This chain links TRBV4-1 with TRBJ2-7; tentative D call: TRBD2 (5 bases). Trimming took off 0 bases at V and 3 bases at J, with 9 bases between the two ends. CDR1 is MGHRA, CDR2 YSYEKL, per germline. The CDR3 loop spans 14 amino acids.

This rearrangement joins TRBV24-1 to TRBJ2-5; perhaps TRBD1 as D (5 bases). Trimming removed 3 bases from V and 5 bases from J, with 15 bases in between. CDR3 length: 15 residues. CDR1 and CDR2 (germline): KGHDR, SFDVKD. CDR3 DNA sequence: TGTGCCACCAGTGATACACGGACATCACGCGAGACCCAGTACTTC. It is translated as CATSDTRTSRETQYF.

The genes are TRBV5-5 and TRBJ1-2, with D unclear. Germline CDR1 is SGHKS and CDR2 is YYEKEE (reference sequence). The CDR3 extends over 15 amino acids. V was trimmed by 0 bases and J by 1 base, leaving 10 bases between them. The CDR3 region is CASSLEPWSNYGYTF. Here the CDR3 DNA reads TGTGCCAGCAGCTTGGAGCCATGGAGTAACTATGGCTACACCTTC.

This clonotype was observed at least ten times. This rearrangement joins TRBV21-1 to TRBJ2-7; the table's D call of TRBD2 was not tested on the DNA. TRBV21-1 is designated a pseudogene. CDR3 length: 18 amino acids. CDR3 amino acids: CASSKAPLAGPTTYEQYV. The CDR3 nucleotides are TGTGCCAGCAGCAAAGCCCCCCTAGCGGGACCGACAACCTACGAGCAGTACGTC.

The table lists this clonotype with a few counts. This rearrangement joins TRBV20-1 to TRBJ2-1, with D perhaps TRBD2 (5 bases). Per the germline V gene, CDR1 is DFQATT and CDR2 is SNEGSKA (reference sequence). CDR3 size: 14 residues. The germline V and J ends were trimmed by 4 bases and 2 bases, with 12 bases remaining between them. The CDR3 loop reads CSANWEPPYNEQFF. CDR3 in DNA: TGCAGTGCTAATTGGGAGCCCCCCTACAATGAGCAGTTCTTC.

This clonotype has a count of ten or more. The chain is built from TRBV6-5 and TRBJ2-1, with 8 bases lining up with TRBD2. This CDR3 region has 14 residues. The ends lost 4 bases at V and 3 bases at J; junction bases unmatched: 2. Germline assignment: CDR1 MNHEY and CDR2 SVGAGI. The CDR3 here is CASSFSGDYNEQFF. In DNA form, the CDR3 reads TGTGCCAGCAGTTTTAGCGGGGACTACAATGAGCAGTTCTTC.

Ten or more counts support this clonotype. The V and J genes are TRBV29-1 and TRBJ2-7, with D unresolved. This CDR3 region has 12 residues. V lost 5 bases and J 3 bases, leaving 11 bases between the germline ends. The germline V gene has CDR1 SQVTM and CDR2 ANQGSEA. The CDR3 protein is CSVTQSNYEQYF. The CDR3, as DNA: TGCAGCGTTACACAGAGTAACTACGAGCAGTACTTC.

The chain links TRBV20-1 to TRBJ2-5; tentatively, D is TRBD1 (5 bases). CDR1 and CDR2 from the germline V gene are DFQATT and SNEGSKA (reference sequence). Trimming stripped 6 bases from V and 1 base from J, with 15 bases between. The CDR3 runs 14 residues. The DNA for the CDR3 is TGCAGTGCACCTCAGACAGACTCCCAAGAGACCCAGTACTTC. Translation: CSAPQTDSQETQYF.

The sample holds a few counts of this clonotype. The gene calls are TRBV10-2 and TRBJ2-2; perhaps TRBD1 as D (5 bases). The CDR3 sequence is 13 residues long. Germline V lookup: CDR1 WSHSY, CDR2 SAAADI. Trimming pared 3 bases from V and 6 bases from J, leaving 8 bases between. CDR3 region: CASSDRDAGELFF. DNA of the CDR3: TGCGCCAGCAGTGACAGGGATGCCGGGGAGCTGTTTTTT.

This clonotype was seen a handful of times. The chain employs TRBV12-3 or TRBV12-4 and TRBJ2-2; D is uncertain. The CDR3 totals 14 residues. V lost 0 bases, J lost 5 bases, and 7 bases lay in between. The CDR3 here is CASSLAKTTGELFF. The CDR3 nucleotides read TGTGCCAGCAGTTTAGCGAAGACGACCGGGGAGCTGTTTTTT.

This clonotype turned up a few times. The rearrangement joins TRBV19 to TRBJ2-2, with D perhaps matching TRBD1 (6 bases). The CDR3 is made up of 13 amino acids. V was cut by 10 bases and J by 1 base, with 10 bases left in between. Germline V gene data show CDR1 as LNHDA and CDR2 as SQIVND (reference sequence). The CDR3 DNA follows: TGTGCCACCAGGGGACGGAACACCGGGGAGCTGTTTTTT. Encoded protein: CATRGRNTGELFF.

In this sample, this clonotype turned up many times. This sequence joins TRBV27 and TRBJ2-7; tentative D call: TRBD1 (5 bases). This CDR3 is built from 14 residues. V gave up 8 bases and J gave up 1 base, with 15 bases separating them. Germline V lookup: CDR1 MNHEY, CDR2 SMNVEV (reference sequence). The CDR3 reads CASRPGIPSYEQYF. In DNA, the CDR3 is TGTGCCAGCCGCCCAGGGATCCCTTCCTACGAGCAGTACTTC.

Here the CDR3 reads CASILNTEAFF. The CDR3 nucleotides are TGTGCCAGCATCCTGAACACTGAAGCTTTCTTT. The chain recombines TRBV6-1 with TRBJ1-1; D gene unclear. Per the germline V gene, CDR1 is MNHNS and CDR2 is SASEGT. V gave up 7 bases and J gave up 0 bases, with 3 bases separating them. The CDR3 has 11 residues.

CDR3 sequence reads: CASRVQGAQVNEQFF. The CDR3 DNA reads TGTGCCAGCAGGGTACAGGGGGCTCAAGTCAATGAGCAGTTCTTC. This chain connects TRBV6-5 to TRBJ2-1; TRBD1 agrees at 9 bases. The CDR3 totals 15 residues. CDR1 MNHEY and CDR2 SVGAGI come from the germline V gene. Trimming cost V 6 bases and J 6 bases; bases outside gene matches: 9.

Ten or more counts support this clonotype. The rearrangement joins TRBV5-1 to TRBJ2-7; no clear D. The CDR3 length is 13 residues. Trimming took 3 bases from V and 3 from J, leaving 10 bases between them. From germline, CDR1 is SGHRS and CDR2 YFSETQ. The CDR3 reads CASSWNNGYEQYF. CDR3 nucleotides: TGCGCCAGCAGCTGGAATAACGGCTACGAGCAGTACTTC. Variable domain in full (rest from reference TRBV5-1 and TRBJ2-7): KAGVTQTPRYLIKTRGQQVTLSCSPISGHRSVSWYQQTPGQGLQFLFEYFSETQRNKGNFPGRFSGRQFSNSRSEMNVSTLELGDSALYLCASSWNNGYEQYFGPGTRLTVT.

This clonotype has a count of ten or more. CDR3 in amino acids: CASRTPVGDTQYF. The CDR3 nucleotides are TGTGCCAGCAGGACCCCGGTGGGCGATACGCAGTATTTT. The V gene is TRBV12-3 or TRBV12-4, the J gene TRBJ2-3; D uncertain. The CDR3 runs to 13 residues. The V gene lost 6 bases and the J gene lost 6 bases, with 13 bases spanning the gap.

The chain employs TRBV5-1 and TRBJ2-3; D may correspond to TRBD1 or TRBD2 (6 bases each). This CDR3 is 15 amino acids long. The V end lost 2 bases, the J end lost 1 base, and 11 bases lay between the germline ends. Germline V lookup: CDR1 SGHRS, CDR2 YFSETQ. CDR3 in amino acids: CASSFARGGTDTQYF. DNA of the CDR3: TGCGCCAGCAGCTTTGCGAGGGGGGGCACAGATACGCAGTATTTT.

This clonotype appeared many times. The chain couples TRBV4-1 to TRBJ2-7, with a possible D match to TRBD1 (6 bases). CDR1 is MGHRA and CDR2 is YSYEKL in the germline V gene. Trimming cost V 4 bases and J 7 bases, with 23 bases left between them. The CDR3 spans 16 residues. DNA of the CDR3: TGCGCCAGCAGCCCCGGCCGTCGTGAGGGGGTACGAGAGCAGTACTTC. The encoded protein is CASSPGRREGVREQYF.

This clonotype has just a few counts. The CDR3 reads CASSFRGLGANVLTF. The DNA for the CDR3 is TGTGCCAGCAGTTTTCGCGGGCTTGGGGCCAACGTCCTGACTTTC. The chain recombines TRBV6-2 or TRBV6-3 with TRBJ2-6; D possibly corresponds to TRBD2 (5 bases). CDR1 and CDR2 from the germline V gene are MNHEY and SVGEGT. The CDR3 sequence is 15 residues long. Trimming took 4 bases from V and 3 from J, leaving 10 bases between them.

This clonotype was detected a few times. The chain has TRBV29-1 and TRBJ2-2; TRBD2 aligns across 9 bases. Trimming took 7 bases from V and 7 from J; bases not matched to a gene: 10. Germline V gene lookup returns CDR1 SQVTM and CDR2 ANQGSEA. This CDR3 has 14 residues. The CDR3 reads CSGGAGGGGGELFF. In DNA, the CDR3 is TGCAGCGGAGGAGCGGGAGGTGGAGGCGGGGAGCTGTTTTTT.

This clonotype was detected many times. This rearrangement joins TRBV10-3 to TRBJ2-1, with D perhaps TRBD1 or TRBD2 (6 bases each). CDR3 length: 15 amino acids. The germline CDR1 and CDR2 sequences are ENHRY and SYGVKD. The V and J ends lost 3 bases and 7 bases respectively, with 16 bases between them. CDR3 coding DNA: TGTGCCATCAGTGAAGGGGGGACTGGGCTGAATGAGCAGTTCTTC. It specifies CAISEGGTGLNEQFF.

This clonotype was seen a few times. The V call is TRBV20-1, the J call TRBJ2-1, with 8 bases aligning to TRBD2. Germline assignment: CDR1 DFQATT and CDR2 SNEGSKA (reference sequence). V gave up 3 bases and J gave up 4 bases; unmatched junction bases: 11. CDR3 size: 16 residues. CDR3 residues: CSASMRLAGVYNEQFF. The CDR3 nucleotides read TGCAGTGCTAGTATGCGTCTAGCGGGCGTATACAATGAGCAGTTCTTC.

The chain carries TRBV5-1 and TRBJ2-7, with D perhaps being TRBD1 or TRBD2 (5 bases each). The CDR3 sequence is 13 residues long. The germline CDR1 and CDR2 sequences are SGHRS and YFSETQ. Trimming shortened V by 4 bases and J by 6 bases, and 14 bases separated the two germline ends. CDR3 in DNA: TGCGCCAGCAGCACGGACTCGGGGCGCGAGCAGTACTTC. It is translated as CASSTDSGREQYF.

The chain recombines TRBV11-3 with TRBJ2-3, with 8 bases identical to TRBD2. V was pared by 5 bases and J by 0 bases, with 4 bases of the junction left unmatched. Germline CDR1 reads SGHNT; CDR2 reads YENEEA. CDR3 size: 15 residues. CDR3 amino acids: CASSPGGGSTDTQYF. For the CDR3, the DNA is TGTGCCAGCAGCCCCGGCGGGGGGAGCACAGATACGCAGTATTTT.